Presented here are 6 T cell receptor beta chains from one specimen sequenced in a study of blood T cell repertoires in COVID-19. Assay used: immunoSEQ multiplex PCR; TCRdb lists only in-frame clones, some missing. The table includes 120,000 to 150,000 clones, about 90% detected once. What was sequenced was peripheral blood. Receptors originate from a human donor in a cohort sampled during active COVID-19.

The chain carries TRBV3-1 (or the pseudogene TRBV3-2) and TRBJ1-3; 8 nucleotides agree with TRBD1. CDR1 and CDR2 from the germline V gene are LGHDT and YNNKEL (reference sequence). The CDR3 has 16 residues. J gave up 7 bases and V 3 bases, and 11 bases lay outside the gene matches. The CDR3 reads CASSQVDRGVRNTIYF. The DNA of the CDR3 is TGTGCCAGCAGCCAGGTCGACAGGGGCGTCCGCAACACCATATATTTT.

This clone was recorded only once. The chain employs TRBV11-2 and TRBJ1-3; TRBD1 matches 7 bases. Germline CDR1 reads SGHAT; CDR2 reads FQNNGV. With V trimmed by 5 bases and J by 4 bases, 8 bases remained unmatched. This CDR3 is built from 15 residues. This CDR3 reads CASSLSGGRGNTIYF. CDR3 nucleotides: TGTGCCAGCAGCCTCTCAGGGGGTAGAGGAAACACCATATATTTT.

The rearrangement uses TRBV5-6 and TRBJ2-3, with D uncertain. The germline gives CDR1 SGHDT, CDR2 YYEEEE. Trimming cost V 0 bases and J 6 bases, with 11 bases left between them. The CDR3 totals 14 residues. The CDR3 bases are TGTGCCAGCAGCTTGGGTGCCCTCAGGGATACGCAGTATTTT. It codes for CASSLGALRDTQYF.

This clone was observed at least ten times. The rearrangement joins TRBV10-1 to TRBJ2-2; 7 positions match TRBD2. In germline, CDR1 is WNHNN, CDR2 SYGVQD (reference sequence). The ends lost 5 bases at V and 1 base at J; junction bases unmatched: 1. The CDR3 is 14 residues long. CDR3 loop: CASSRGGNTGELFF. The CDR3 bases are TGCGCCAGCAGTCGCGGGGGGAACACCGGGGAGCTGTTTTTT.

The gene calls are TRBV5-6 and TRBJ2-7; D is unclear. Per germline, CDR1 SGHDT and CDR2 YYEEEE. CDR3 size: 14 residues. V lost 0 bases to trimming and J lost 2 bases, with 9 bases between them. The CDR3 here is CASSLAGGAYEQYF. CDR3 in DNA: TGTGCCAGCAGCTTGGCCGGCGGTGCCTACGAGCAGTACTTC.

As for this clone: This sample also contains other DNA sequences that code for the same CDR3. The chain combines TRBV28 with TRBJ1-1; no firm D call. V lost 5 bases to trimming and J lost 2 bases, with 15 bases between them. Germline loops: CDR1 MDHEN, CDR2 SYDVKM. The CDR3 covers 15 residues. Here the CDR3 reads CASSPPRGVNTEAFF. CDR3 in DNA: TGTGCCAGCAGTCCCCCTCGGGGAGTAAACACTGAAGCTTTCTTT.